Detailed here is one TCR beta chain. Its matching antigen is unknown. The data were obtained in a study of shared clonotypes between healthy human individuals. TCRdb's copy holds only in-frame clones and misses some; the assay was immunoSEQ multiplex PCR. This table holds about 1.5 million clones, 95% to 99% found once. Findings and limits, study-wide: For naive CD4 cells, roughly 5.5% of clonotypes were shared across a handful of donors.

From germline, CDR1 is PRHDT and CDR2 FYEKMQ (reference sequence). With 5 bases clipped from V and 7 bases from J, the junction kept 10 bases outside the gene matches. The CDR3 extends over 15 amino acids. Input material: naive CD4+ T cells sorted from blood. Regarding subset: CD45RA+ positively selected. The rearrangement uses TRBV13 and TRBJ1-2; 10 bases line up with TRBD1. This clonotype was sampled from a man younger than 40 in good health. CDR3 residues: CASSIRDRGQSGYTF. The CDR3 nucleotides are TGTGCCAGCAGCATAAGAGACAGGGGGCAAAGTGGCTACACCTTC. Based on the CDR3 plus reference TRBV13 and TRBJ1-2, the full variable domain is AAGVIQSPRHLIKEKRETATLKCYPIPRHDTVYWYQQGPGQDPQFLISFYEKMQSDKGSIPDRFSAQQFSDYHSELNMSSLELGDSALYFCASSIRDRGQSGYTFGSGTRLTVV.